The rows below give T cell receptor beta chains drawn from one sample of a study of blood T cell repertoires in COVID-19. Clones were read by immunoSEQ multiplex PCR, and TCRdb kept only the in-frame ones, dropping some. This table has 88,000 or so clones, 86% appearing once. Sequenced material: peripheral blood. The source of these receptors is a man in his fifties or sixties with acute or convalescent COVID-19. Both conserved end residues are part of each CDR3. The D gene is left open where the match is weak. The listing skips clone size in some rows; elsewhere it reads once, few, many or a size class.

j_gene: TRBJ2-7; d_gene: NA; v_gene: TRBV11-3; abundance: NA; CDR3nt: TGTGCCAGCAGCTTGGGCCCTGAGAGTTGGTACGAGCAGTACTTC; CDR3aa: CASSLGPESWYEQYF
j_gene: TRBJ2-1; d_gene: TRBD2; v_gene: TRBV9; abundance: NA; CDR3nt: TGTGCCAGCAGCGTATCGGGACTAGCGGGGCTCGATGAGCAGTTCTTC; CDR3aa: CASSVSGLAGLDEQFF
j_gene: TRBJ1-5; d_gene: NA; v_gene: TRBV12-3/TRBV12-4; abundance: NA; CDR3nt: TGTGCCAGCAGGGTCGGGGGAAATCAGCCCCAGCATTTT; CDR3aa: CASRVGGNQPQHF
j_gene: TRBJ1-2; d_gene: TRBD1; v_gene: TRBV5-3; abundance: NA; CDR3nt: TGTGCCAGACCACAGGGGGCGGACTATGGCTACACCTTC; CDR3aa: CARPQGADYGYTF
j_gene: TRBJ2-1; d_gene: TRBD2; v_gene: TRBV3-1/TRBV3-2; abundance: NA; CDR3nt: TGTGCCAGCAGCCAGCGGGGTAGCGGGACCGCCTACAATGAGCAGTTCTTC; CDR3aa: CASSQRGSGTAYNEQFF
j_gene: TRBJ2-7; d_gene: TRBD2; v_gene: TRBV6-5; abundance: few; CDR3nt: TGTGCGACGGTAGCGGGATACTACGAGCAGTACTTC; CDR3aa: CATVAGYYEQYF
j_gene: TRBJ2-5; d_gene: TRBD2; v_gene: TRBV19; abundance: NA; CDR3nt: TGTGCCAGTAGTATACTTCCTAGCGGGAGGGGAGAGACCCAGTACTTC; CDR3aa: CASSILPSGRGETQYF
j_gene: TRBJ2-6; d_gene: NA; v_gene: TRBV18; abundance: NA; CDR3nt: TGTGCCAGCTCACCGCTGCAGGCTAGCGACTCTGGGGCCAACGTCCTGACTTTC; CDR3aa: CASSPLQASDSGANVLTF
j_gene: TRBJ2-7; d_gene: NA; v_gene: TRBV25-1; abundance: NA; CDR3nt: TGTGCCAGCAGTGAATACACAGCCTACGAGCAGTACTTC; CDR3aa: CASSEYTAYEQYF
j_gene: TRBJ2-1; d_gene: TRBD2; v_gene: TRBV7-6; abundance: few; CDR3nt: TGTGCCAGCAGCTCCTCTAGCGGGGGGACTGGGCAGTTCTTC; CDR3aa: CASSSSSGGTGQFF
j_gene: TRBJ1-1; d_gene: NA; v_gene: TRBV10-3; abundance: NA; CDR3nt: TGTGCCATCAATTCCCAGGGGTTGAACACTGAAGCTTTCTTT; CDR3aa: CAINSQGLNTEAFF
j_gene: TRBJ1-5; d_gene: TRBD1; v_gene: TRBV18; abundance: NA; CDR3nt: TGTGCCAGCTCACTGGGGACAGGGGGCAATCAGCCCCAGCATTTT; CDR3aa: CASSLGTGGNQPQHF
j_gene: TRBJ2-3; d_gene: TRBD2; v_gene: TRBV9; abundance: once; CDR3nt: TGTGCCAGCAGCCAAGCCCAGCGGGGAACAGATACGCAGTATTTT; CDR3aa: CASSQAQRGTDTQYF
j_gene: TRBJ1-2; d_gene: NA; v_gene: TRBV3-1/TRBV3-2; abundance: NA; CDR3nt: TGTGCCAGCGCACACGCACTCGCCGCGGGGGGGGCTGGAGGCTACACCTTC; CDR3aa: CASAHALAAGGAGGYTF
j_gene: TRBJ1-1; d_gene: NA; v_gene: TRBV6-2/TRBV6-3; abundance: NA; CDR3nt: TGTGCCAGCAGTTACTCGAACAGGGAAAGAACTGAAGCTTTCTTT; CDR3aa: CASSYSNRERTEAFF
j_gene: TRBJ1-5; d_gene: NA; v_gene: TRBV18; abundance: NA; CDR3nt: TGTGCCAGCTCACCGCTGGCAGGGATCCCTCAGCCCCAGCATTTT; CDR3aa: CASSPLAGIPQPQHF
j_gene: TRBJ2-5; d_gene: NA; v_gene: TRBV10-3; abundance: NA; CDR3nt: TGTGCCATCAGCTCTGGACAAGGAAAAGAGACCCAGTACTTC; CDR3aa: CAISSGQGKETQYF
j_gene: TRBJ2-3; d_gene: NA; v_gene: TRBV7-2; abundance: NA; CDR3nt: TGTGCCAGCAGCTCCCTCCTGGGCCCGAGCACAGATACGCAGTATTTT; CDR3aa: CASSSLLGPSTDTQYF
j_gene: TRBJ2-2; d_gene: NA; v_gene: TRBV30; abundance: NA; CDR3nt: TGTGCCTGGAGTGTACAGGGTTTTCAGGAGCTGTTTTTT; CDR3aa: CAWSVQGFQELFF
j_gene: TRBJ1-1; d_gene: NA; v_gene: TRBV6-1; abundance: NA; CDR3nt: TGTGCCAGCAGTTTGGGGGGAGGCGGCACTGAAGCTTTCTTT; CDR3aa: CASSLGGGGTEAFF
j_gene: TRBJ2-7; d_gene: TRBD2; v_gene: TRBV5-1; abundance: NA; CDR3nt: TGCGCCAGCAGCCCAAATTACGGGACTAGCGGGAGTTACGAGCAGTACTTC; CDR3aa: CASSPNYGTSGSYEQYF
j_gene: TRBJ1-2; d_gene: TRBD1; v_gene: TRBV7-2; abundance: once; CDR3nt: TGTGCCAGCAGCTTTCGACCGGGACAGGGAAACAACTATGGCTACACCTTC; CDR3aa: CASSFRPGQGNNYGYTF
j_gene: TRBJ2-2; d_gene: NA; v_gene: TRBV30; abundance: NA; CDR3nt: TGTGCCTGGAGCCGTCGGGCAGGGAGGCACACCGGGGAGCTGTTTTTT; CDR3aa: CAWSRRAGRHTGELFF
j_gene: TRBJ1-6; d_gene: TRBD1; v_gene: TRBV9; abundance: few; CDR3nt: TGTGCCAGCAGCGTATCCCTCCAGGGGACAGGGCTCTCACCCCTCCACTTT; CDR3aa: CASSVSLQGTGLSPLHF
j_gene: TRBJ2-5; d_gene: NA; v_gene: TRBV7-9; abundance: NA; CDR3nt: TGTGCCAGCAGCTTAACCACCGGACAGCGAGGGGCCCAGTACTTC; CDR3aa: CASSLTTGQRGAQYF
j_gene: TRBJ2-7; d_gene: NA; v_gene: TRBV14; abundance: NA; CDR3nt: TGTGCCAGCAGCCAAGACAGAATCCACGAGCAGTACTTC; CDR3aa: CASSQDRIHEQYF
j_gene: TRBJ2-3; d_gene: TRBD2; v_gene: TRBV18; abundance: NA; CDR3nt: TGTGCCAGCTCCCCAAGACTAGCGGGAGGCACAGATACGCAGTATTTT; CDR3aa: CASSPRLAGGTDTQYF
j_gene: TRBJ1-2; d_gene: TRBD1; v_gene: TRBV5-6; abundance: few; CDR3nt: TGTGCCAGCAGCTTGTTTGGGACAGTCGTGGGGTATGGCTACACCTTC; CDR3aa: CASSLFGTVVGYGYTF
j_gene: TRBJ1-5; d_gene: NA; v_gene: TRBV6-5; abundance: NA; CDR3nt: TGTGCCAGCAGTAGGGCAGGGTGGGATCAGCCCCAGCATTTT; CDR3aa: CASSRAGWDQPQHF
j_gene: TRBJ1-5; d_gene: NA; v_gene: TRBV30; abundance: NA; CDR3nt: TGTGCCTGGAGGGGGCAGGGTAGCAATCAGCCCCAGCATTTT; CDR3aa: CAWRGQGSNQPQHF
j_gene: TRBJ1-4; d_gene: NA; v_gene: TRBV5-1; abundance: NA; CDR3nt: TGCGCCAGCAGCTTGGGGGCAGGTCGAACTAATGAAAAACTGTTTTTT; CDR3aa: CASSLGAGRTNEKLFF
j_gene: TRBJ1-1; d_gene: NA; v_gene: TRBV5-1; abundance: NA; CDR3nt: TGCGCCAGCAGCTTGTTGACAGGAGACACTGAAGCTTTCTTT; CDR3aa: CASSLLTGDTEAFF
j_gene: TRBJ1-6; d_gene: TRBD1; v_gene: TRBV18; abundance: NA; CDR3nt: TGTGCCAGCTCCCACGACAGGGTTGATTCACCCCTCCACTTT; CDR3aa: CASSHDRVDSPLHF
j_gene: TRBJ2-3; d_gene: TRBD2; v_gene: TRBV18; abundance: NA; CDR3nt: TGTGCCAGCTCAGCGGGGGGCCGAGATACGCAGTATTTT; CDR3aa: CASSAGGRDTQYF
j_gene: TRBJ2-1; d_gene: NA; v_gene: TRBV5-1; abundance: NA; CDR3nt: TGCGCCAGCAGCTATGGTCGAGCGGAGACATACAATGAGCAGTTCTTC; CDR3aa: CASSYGRAETYNEQFF
j_gene: TRBJ2-7; d_gene: NA; v_gene: TRBV9; abundance: NA; CDR3nt: TGTGTCAGCAGCCCGCAGGGTGAGCAGTACTTC; CDR3aa: CVSSPQGEQYF
j_gene: TRBJ2-5; d_gene: TRBD2; v_gene: TRBV6-2/TRBV6-3; abundance: once; CDR3nt: TGTGCCAGCACCCCCGGGACTAGCGGGGGGGCAACGTTGGAGACCCAGTACTTC; CDR3aa: CASTPGTSGGATLETQYF
j_gene: TRBJ1-2; d_gene: NA; v_gene: TRBV6-5; abundance: NA; CDR3nt: TGTGCCAGCAGTCGGAAACAGGGTTTTAATGGCTACACCTTC; CDR3aa: CASSRKQGFNGYTF
j_gene: TRBJ2-2; d_gene: TRBD1; v_gene: TRBV5-1; abundance: NA; CDR3nt: TGCGCCAGCAGCTTTCCAGGACAGGGGGCCGGGGAGCTGTTTTTT; CDR3aa: CASSFPGQGAGELFF
j_gene: TRBJ2-5; d_gene: NA; v_gene: TRBV27; abundance: once; CDR3nt: TGTGCCAGCAGTTCCCCCTTTCGTGAGACCCAGTACTTC; CDR3aa: CASSSPFRETQYF
j_gene: TRBJ2-7; d_gene: NA; v_gene: TRBV15; abundance: NA; CDR3nt: TGTGCCACCAGCAGAGGACGGAGATACGAGCAGTACTTC; CDR3aa: CATSRGRRYEQYF
j_gene: TRBJ2-1; d_gene: NA; v_gene: TRBV5-5; abundance: NA; CDR3nt: TGTGCCAGCAGAGAGGGTTTCCGCGATGAGCAGTTCTTC; CDR3aa: CASREGFRDEQFF
j_gene: TRBJ2-7; d_gene: NA; v_gene: TRBV7-9; abundance: NA; CDR3nt: TGTGCCAGCAGCTTAGTTCCATACGAGCAGTACTTC; CDR3aa: CASSLVPYEQYF
j_gene: TRBJ2-5; d_gene: NA; v_gene: TRBV6-5; abundance: NA; CDR3nt: TGTGCCAGCAGTTACAGTTTGGCCGCAGAGACCCAGTACTTC; CDR3aa: CASSYSLAAETQYF
j_gene: TRBJ1-1; d_gene: NA; v_gene: TRBV9; abundance: NA; CDR3nt: TGTGCCAGCAGCTTTCAGGGAGGGGACACTGAAGCTTTCTTT; CDR3aa: CASSFQGGDTEAFF
j_gene: TRBJ1-6; d_gene: NA; v_gene: TRBV9; abundance: NA; CDR3nt: TGTGCCAGCAGCGTAGGCGGGGGTGGATCCCTCCACTTT; CDR3aa: CASSVGGGGSLHF
j_gene: TRBJ2-1; d_gene: NA; v_gene: TRBV11-2; abundance: NA; CDR3nt: TGTGCCAGCAGCTTAGTCAGGGTTAGCTCCTACAATGAGCAGTTCTTC; CDR3aa: CASSLVRVSSYNEQFF
j_gene: TRBJ2-1; d_gene: TRBD1; v_gene: TRBV6-6; abundance: NA; CDR3nt: TGTGCCAGCAGTCGTACTATGACAGGGCCTCGGGTCGGGGAGCAGTTCTTC; CDR3aa: CASSRTMTGPRVGEQFF
j_gene: TRBJ2-1; d_gene: TRBD2; v_gene: TRBV11-2; abundance: NA; CDR3nt: TGTGCCAGCAGCTTAGAGCGACTAGCGCGATACAATGAGCAGTTCTTC; CDR3aa: CASSLERLARYNEQFF